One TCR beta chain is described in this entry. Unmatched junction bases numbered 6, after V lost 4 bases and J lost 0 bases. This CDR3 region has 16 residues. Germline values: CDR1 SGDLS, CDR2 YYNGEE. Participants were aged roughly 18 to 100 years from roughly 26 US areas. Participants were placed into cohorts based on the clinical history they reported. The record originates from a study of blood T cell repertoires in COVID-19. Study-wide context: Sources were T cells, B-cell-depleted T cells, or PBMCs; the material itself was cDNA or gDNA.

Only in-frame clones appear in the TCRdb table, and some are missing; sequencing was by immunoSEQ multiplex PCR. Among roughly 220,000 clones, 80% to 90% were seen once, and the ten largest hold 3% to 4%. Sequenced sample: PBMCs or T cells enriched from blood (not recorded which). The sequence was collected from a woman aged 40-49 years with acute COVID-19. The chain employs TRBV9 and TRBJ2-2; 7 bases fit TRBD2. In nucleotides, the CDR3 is TGTGCCAGCAGCATCTCTAGCGGAGCGAACACCGGGGAGCTGTTTTTT. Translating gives CASSISSGANTGELFF.